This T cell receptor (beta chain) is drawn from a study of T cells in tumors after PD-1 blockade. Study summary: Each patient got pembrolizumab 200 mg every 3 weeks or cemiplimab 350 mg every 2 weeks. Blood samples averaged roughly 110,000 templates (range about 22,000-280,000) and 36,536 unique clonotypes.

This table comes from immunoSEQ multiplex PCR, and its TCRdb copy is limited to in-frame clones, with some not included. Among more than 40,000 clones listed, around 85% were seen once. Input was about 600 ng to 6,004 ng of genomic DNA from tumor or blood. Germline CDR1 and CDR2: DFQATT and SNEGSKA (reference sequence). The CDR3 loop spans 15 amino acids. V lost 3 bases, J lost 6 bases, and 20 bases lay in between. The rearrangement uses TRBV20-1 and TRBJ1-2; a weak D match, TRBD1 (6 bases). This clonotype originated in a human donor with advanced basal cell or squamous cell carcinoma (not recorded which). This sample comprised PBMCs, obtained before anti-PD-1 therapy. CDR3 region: CSASTLGGPGDGYTF. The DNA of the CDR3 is TGCAGTGCTAGTACCCTGGGGGGGCCGGGGGATGGCTACACCTTC.